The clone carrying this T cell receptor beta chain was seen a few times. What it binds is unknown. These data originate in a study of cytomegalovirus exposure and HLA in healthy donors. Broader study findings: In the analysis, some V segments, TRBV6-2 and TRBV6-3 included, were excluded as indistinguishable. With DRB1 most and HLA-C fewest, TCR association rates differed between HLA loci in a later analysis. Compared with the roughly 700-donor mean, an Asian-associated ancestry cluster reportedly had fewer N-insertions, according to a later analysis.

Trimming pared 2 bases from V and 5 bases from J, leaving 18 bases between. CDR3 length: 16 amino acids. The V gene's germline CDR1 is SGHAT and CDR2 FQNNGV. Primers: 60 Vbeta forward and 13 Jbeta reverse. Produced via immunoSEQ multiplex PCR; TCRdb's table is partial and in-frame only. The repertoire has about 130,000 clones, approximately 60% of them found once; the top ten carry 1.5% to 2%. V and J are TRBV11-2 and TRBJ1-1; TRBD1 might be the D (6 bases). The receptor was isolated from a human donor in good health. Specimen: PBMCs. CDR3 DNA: TGTGCCAGCAGCTTATTGAGCGGGGGGCCGGGGACTGAAGCTTTCTTT. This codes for CASSLLSGGPGTEAFF. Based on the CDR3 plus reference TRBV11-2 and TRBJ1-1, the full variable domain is EAGVAQSPRYKIIEKRQSVAFWCNPISGHATLYWYQQILGQGPKLLIQFQNNGVVDDSQLPKDRFSAERLKGVDSTLKIQPAKLEDSAVYLCASSLLSGGPGTEAFFGQGTRLTVV.